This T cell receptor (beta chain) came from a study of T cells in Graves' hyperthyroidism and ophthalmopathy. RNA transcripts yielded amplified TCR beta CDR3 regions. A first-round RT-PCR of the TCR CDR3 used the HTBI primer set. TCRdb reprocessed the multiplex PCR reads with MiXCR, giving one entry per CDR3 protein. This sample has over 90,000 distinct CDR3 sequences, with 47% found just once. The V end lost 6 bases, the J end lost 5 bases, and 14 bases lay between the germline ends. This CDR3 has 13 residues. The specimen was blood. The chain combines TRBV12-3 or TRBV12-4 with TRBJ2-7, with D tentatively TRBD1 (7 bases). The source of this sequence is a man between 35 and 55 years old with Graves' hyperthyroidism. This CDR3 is CASSRGAGHEQYF. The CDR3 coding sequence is TGTGCCAGCAGCAGGGGGGCCGGGCACGAGCAGTACTTC.